Each of the 2 T cell receptor beta chains below was sequenced from the same sample in a study of cytomegalovirus exposure and HLA in healthy donors. PCR primers comprised 60 Vbeta and 13 Jbeta primers. Repertoires were generated with immunoSEQ multiplex PCR, while TCRdb's copy carries only in-frame clones and drops some. The sample has about 69,000 clones; around 74% are singletons. Source material: PBMCs. These TCRs come from a woman aged 30 to 39 in good health and CMV-seropositive.

The rearrangement uses TRBV10-1 and TRBJ1-1; no firm D call. This CDR3 is built from 13 residues. The germline V gene encodes CDR1 WNHNN and CDR2 SYGVQD (reference sequence). Deletions cut 10 bases from V and 2 bases from J, with 14 bases between. The CDR3 is CATKAQLNTEAFF. Here the CDR3 DNA reads TGCGCCACAAAAGCACAGCTTAACACTGAAGCTTTCTTT.

The V and J genes are TRBV28 and TRBJ1-5; unclear D gene. The germline V and J ends were trimmed by 10 bases and 2 bases, with 15 bases remaining between them. Germline CDR1 is MDHEN and CDR2 is SYDVKM. The CDR3 extends over 14 amino acids. As DNA, the CDR3 is TGTGCCATCGTCCTTAGTAGAGGCAATCAGCCCCAGCATTTT. Translated, it gives CAIVLSRGNQPQHF.